The 24 T cell receptor beta chains in this list originate from one sample, sequenced in a study of CD8+ T cells in alopecia areata. Treatment noted: oral pan-JAK inhibitor, 5-10 mg twice daily. Following RNA extraction, reverse transcription yielded cDNA that acted as the sequencing template. The data were produced by immunoSEQ multiplex PCR, yet TCRdb's version contains in-frame clones alone and is incomplete. The sample includes about 120,000 clones, 53% seen only once; the top ten take roughly 0.5%. This material consisted of CD4+ T cells sorted from blood, taken at week 4, from a patient treated with tofacitinib. These receptors were collected from a human donor with alopecia areata.

This clone was counted only a few times. The V call is TRBV6-1, the J call TRBJ2-7; 8 bases are a match to TRBD2. The CDR3 is made up of 13 amino acids. Germline-derived CDR1 and CDR2 are MNHNS and SASEGT. Losses at the gene ends were 8 bases for V and 5 bases for J; bases not matched to a gene: 8. The CDR3 loop is CASRLAGHHEQYF. As DNA, the CDR3 is TGTGCCAGCCGGCTAGCGGGTCACCACGAGCAGTACTTC.

V and J are TRBV5-4 and TRBJ2-5; D gene uncertain. The V end was cut by 3 bases, the J end by 5 bases, with 20 bases between. CDR1 is SGHNT, CDR2 YYREEE, per germline (reference sequence). This CDR3 is built from 16 residues. This chain's CDR3 is CASSSKSALPGETQYF. The CDR3 coding sequence is TGTGCCAGCAGCTCGAAATCGGCCCTCCCGGGCGAGACCCAGTACTTC.

This chain uses TRBV18 with TRBJ2-5; 10 bases map to TRBD1. The CDR3 totals 16 residues. Germline-derived CDR1 and CDR2 are KGHSH and LQKENI. V gave up 4 bases and J gave up 2 bases; unmatched junction bases: 7. CDR3 protein: CASSRPGQGRQETQYF. For the CDR3, the DNA is TGTGCCAGCTCACGGCCGGGACAGGGGCGTCAAGAGACCCAGTACTTC.

V usage is TRBV29-1 and J usage is TRBJ2-7; D is unclear. V gave up 4 bases and J gave up 4 bases, with 8 bases separating them. CDR1 and CDR2 from the germline V gene are SQVTM and ANQGSEA. The CDR3 has 11 residues. The DNA for the CDR3 is TGCAGCGTTGTATTGTCTTACGAGCAGTACTTC. Its protein product is CSVVLSYEQYF.

The chain combines TRBV29-1 with TRBJ2-7, with D perhaps matching TRBD1 (5 bases). There are 13 residues in the CDR3. V lost 2 bases to trimming and J lost 1 base, with 9 bases between them. Germline CDR1 SQVTM, CDR2 ANQGSEA. CDR3 DNA: TGCAGCGTTGAAAAGGCAGGGTCCTACGAGCAGTACTTC. As protein: CSVEKAGSYEQYF.

The chain joins TRBV2 to TRBJ1-1, with a tentative D call TRBD1 (6 bases). The CDR3 is made up of 14 amino acids. Per the germline V gene, CDR1 is SNHLY and CDR2 is FYNNEI. V lost 6 bases and J lost 5, with 16 bases in between. CDR3 protein: CASRPTGQETEAFF. CDR3 sequence (DNA): TGTGCCAGCAGGCCAACAGGGCAGGAAACTGAAGCTTTCTTT.

The chain is built from TRBV18 and TRBJ2-7; D is possibly TRBD2 (5 bases). CDR1 and CDR2 from the germline V gene are KGHSH and LQKENI. The CDR3 is 14 residues long. Trimming stripped 0 bases from V and 7 bases from J, with 13 bases between. DNA for the CDR3: TGTGCCAGCTCACCACCGGGCAGGTCGGGAGAGCAGTACTTC. Amino acid sequence: CASSPPGRSGEQYF.

The chain recombines TRBV27 with TRBJ1-1; the D is unclear. The V gene lost 6 bases and the J gene lost 0 bases, with 23 bases spanning the gap. The length of the CDR3 is 18 residues. CDR1 MNHEY and CDR2 SMNVEV come from the germline V gene (reference sequence). The CDR3 DNA reads TGTGCCAGCAGCCCTCTTTTTCTCAATCCCTACATGAACACTGAAGCTTTCTTT. Amino acid sequence: CASSPLFLNPYMNTEAFF.

This sequence joins TRBV6-1 and TRBJ1-5; TRBD1 is a possible D gene (5 bases). Germline V lookup: CDR1 MNHNS, CDR2 SASEGT. The CDR3 covers 15 residues. V gave up 6 bases and J gave up 7 bases, with 19 bases separating them. CDR3 protein: CASRDTGGDWQPQHF. CDR3 coding DNA: TGTGCCAGCAGGGATACCGGGGGGGACTGGCAGCCCCAGCATTTT.

The V gene is TRBV5-6, the J gene TRBJ2-7, with unresolved D. In germline, CDR1 is SGHDT, CDR2 YYEEEE. The CDR3 runs 12 residues. The V gene lost 5 bases and the J gene lost 2 bases, with 8 bases spanning the gap. In DNA, the CDR3 is TGTGCCAGCAGTACTTATCCCTACGAGCAGTACTTC. Residues: CASSTYPYEQYF.

V is TRBV25-1 and J is TRBJ2-2; D is possibly TRBD1 (5 bases). V gave up 10 bases and J gave up 0 bases, with 9 bases separating them. This CDR3 is built from 13 residues. From germline, CDR1 is MGHDK and CDR2 SYGVNS. In DNA, the CDR3 is TGTGCCACTTCGGACACGAACACCGGGGAGCTGTTTTTT. Translating gives CATSDTNTGELFF.

The chain joins TRBV7-9 to TRBJ2-3, with D tentatively TRBD1 (5 bases). Germline assignment: CDR1 SEHNR and CDR2 FQNEAQ (reference sequence). Between the trimmed V and J ends, which lost 1 base and 4 bases, there was a span of 9 bases. This CDR3 contains 14 residues. The CDR3 region has the DNA TGTGCCAGCAGCTTAGAAGGGGTGGCAGATACGCAGTATTTT. Protein: CASSLEGVADTQYF.

With regard to this clone: One end of the junction does not line up with germline, which may come from a read error. The V gene is TRBV30, the J gene TRBJ1-1, with TRBD1 as a possible D gene (5 bases). CDR1 is GTSNPN, CDR2 SVGIG, per germline (reference sequence). The CDR3 is 13 amino acids. The CDR3 sequence is CAWSVGGAPGIYF. The CDR3 DNA sequence: TGTGCCTGGAGTGTAGGAGGGGCCCCAGGGATTTATTTT.

The rearrangement links TRBV4-2 to TRBJ1-5; 9 nucleotides line up with TRBD1. The CDR3 has 16 amino acids. The V and J ends lost 5 bases and 0 bases, in that order; junction bases with no gene match: 5. Germline CDR1 is LGHNA and CDR2 is YNFKEQ. The CDR3 DNA sequence: TGTGCCAGCAGCGAACAGGGGGCAAATAGCAATCAGCCCCAGCATTTT. Translating gives CASSEQGANSNQPQHF.

The chain is built from TRBV30 and TRBJ1-2, with D hard to call. Trimming stripped 2 bases from V and 5 bases from J, with 9 bases between. CDR3 length: 12 amino acids. The germline V gene encodes CDR1 GTSNPN and CDR2 SVGIG (reference sequence). The CDR3 DNA sequence: TGTGCCTGGAGTAGGGAAGAGTATGGCTACACCTTC. It codes for CAWSREEYGYTF.

The rearrangement joins TRBV19 to TRBJ2-7, with 7 bases fitting TRBD2. The CDR3 has 14 amino acids. In germline, CDR1 is LNHDA, CDR2 SQIVND (reference sequence). V shed 7 bases, J shed 1 base, and the junction held 7 bases outside the gene matches. In nucleotides, the CDR3 is TGTGCCAGTAATTCAGCGGGACCGTCCTACGAGCAGTACTTC. It yields the protein CASNSAGPSYEQYF.

The rearrangement joins TRBV29-1 to TRBJ2-7; D call uncertain. CDR3 length: 11 amino acids. Trimming pared 4 bases from V and 1 base from J, leaving 5 bases between. Germline V lookup: CDR1 SQVTM, CDR2 ANQGSEA. CDR3 DNA sequence: TGCAGCGTTGGCGGATCCTACGAGCAGTACTTC. This gives the protein CSVGGSYEQYF.

This clone was observed a handful of times. V gene TRBV29-1 combines with J gene TRBJ2-3; D is ambiguous. Between the trimmed V and J ends, which lost 3 bases and 5 bases, there was a span of 9 bases. CDR1 SQVTM and CDR2 ANQGSEA come from the germline V gene. The CDR3 covers 12 residues. This CDR3 reads CSVDLWGDTQYF. The DNA of the CDR3 is TGCAGCGTTGATCTCTGGGGAGATACGCAGTATTTT.

In its sample, this clone was seen once. The V gene is TRBV6-5, the J gene TRBJ1-2, with TRBD1 as a possible D gene (6 bases). V lost 7 bases to trimming and J lost 0 bases, with 12 bases between them. The CDR3 sequence is 14 residues long. CDR1 MNHEY and CDR2 SVGAGI come from the germline V gene. CDR3 loop: CASKPGTSNYGYTF. In nucleotides, the CDR3 is TGTGCCAGCAAACCTGGGACATCTAACTATGGCTACACCTTC.

The chain carries TRBV2 and TRBJ2-3; D is possibly TRBD1 or TRBD2 (5 bases each). CDR3 size: 13 residues. Germline V CDR1 and CDR2: SNHLY, FYNNEI. Trimming stripped 5 bases from V and 2 bases from J, with 8 bases between. CDR3 amino acids: CASSFGTTDTQYF. CDR3 sequence (DNA): TGTGCCAGCAGTTTTGGGACCACAGATACGCAGTATTTT.

There are a few counts of this clone. The chain couples TRBV7-8 to TRBJ1-6; D is ambiguous. The germline V gene has CDR1 SGHVS and CDR2 FQNEAQ. Trimming took off 1 base at V and 8 bases at J, with 12 bases between the two ends. This CDR3 has 15 amino acids. In DNA form, the CDR3 reads TGTGCCAGCAGCTTAGGAGTTTGGGGAGATTCACCCCTCCACTTT. This codes for CASSLGVWGDSPLHF.

This chain joins TRBV27 and TRBJ1-3; a weak D match, TRBD1 (6 bases). Germline V CDR1 and CDR2: MNHEY, SMNVEV (reference sequence). Deletions cut 4 bases from V and 4 bases from J, with 20 bases between. This CDR3 spans 17 amino acids. This CDR3 is CASSSYSAGVAGNTIYF. CDR3 coding DNA: TGTGCCAGCAGTTCATACTCCGCAGGGGTCGCGGGAAACACCATATATTTT.

J is TRBJ2-1 and V is TRBV6-5, with a weak D call TRBD1 (5 bases). Germline values: CDR1 MNHEY, CDR2 SVGAGI. The CDR3 loop spans 12 amino acids. V dropped 10 bases and J dropped 6 bases, with 13 bases sitting between them. This CDR3 is CANSPRGNEQFF. As DNA, the CDR3 is TGTGCCAACAGCCCTAGGGGCAATGAGCAGTTCTTC.

This clone was detected once. The genes are TRBV30 and TRBJ1-5; TRBD1 aligns across 7 bases. The ends lost 2 bases at V and 7 bases at J; junction bases unmatched: 5. Germline CDR1 is GTSNPN and CDR2 is SVGIG (reference sequence). CDR3 length: 13 amino acids. The chain's CDR3 is CAWSPGQRQPQHF. DNA for the CDR3: TGTGCCTGGAGTCCGGGACAGAGGCAGCCCCAGCATTTT.